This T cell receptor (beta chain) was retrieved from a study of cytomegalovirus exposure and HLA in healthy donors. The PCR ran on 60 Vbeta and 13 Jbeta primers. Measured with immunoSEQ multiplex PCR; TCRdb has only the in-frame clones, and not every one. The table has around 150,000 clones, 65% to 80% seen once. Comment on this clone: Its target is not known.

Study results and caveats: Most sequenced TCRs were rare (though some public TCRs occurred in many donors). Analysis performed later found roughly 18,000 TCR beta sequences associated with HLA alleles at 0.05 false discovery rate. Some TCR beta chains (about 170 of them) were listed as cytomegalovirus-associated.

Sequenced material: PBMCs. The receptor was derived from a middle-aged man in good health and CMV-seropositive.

CDR3 sequence: CASSLAGGGQAGYGYTF. The CDR3 DNA sequence: TGTGCCAGCAGCTTAGCGGGGGGCGGACAGGCAGGCTATGGCTACACCTTC. This chain joins TRBV7-2 and TRBJ1-2; 7 bases match TRBD1. The V gene end was trimmed by 0 bases and the J gene end by 4 bases; junction bases not matched to a gene: 11. Per germline, CDR1 SGHTA and CDR2 FQGNSA. CDR3 length: 17 residues. Full variable domain (rest looked up from reference TRBV7-2 and TRBJ1-2): GAGVSQSPSNKVTEKGKDVELRCDPISGHTALYWYRQSLGQGLEFLIYFQGNSAPDKSGLPSDRFSAERTGGSVSTLTIQRTQQEDSAVYLCASSLAGGGQAGYGYTFGSGTRLTVV.